This paragraph reports one TCR beta chain. The antigen remains undetermined. This specimen belongs to a study of T-cell reconstitution after alpha-beta-depleted transplantation in children. Points from the study as a whole: Reported findings indicate that, about two months after transplant, alpha-beta T cells came from several hundred expanded clones, which were derived from non-depleted graft cells. Most T-cell counts and diversity one year after the transplant came from T cells that were newly produced.

This CDR3 region has 15 residues. Per the germline V gene, CDR1 is MGHRA and CDR2 is YSYEKL. Trimming removed 1 base at V and 4 bases at J, with 11 bases between. A TCRbeta library incorporating unique molecular identifiers was prepared. TCRdb used MiXCR to reprocess the PCR reads, holding one entry per CDR3 protein. The profile shows a few hundred thousand distinct CDR3 sequences, roughly a quarter of them singletons. The source of this sequence is a boy younger than two with Wiskott-Aldrich syndrome, due to receive a stem cell transplant. V usage is TRBV4-1 and J usage is TRBJ2-1; D possibly corresponds to TRBD2 (6 bases). The sequences come from PBMCs, collected before TCRalphabeta/CD19-depleted stem cell transplant. Here the CDR3 DNA reads TGCGCCAGCAGCCAAGTTTGGGGGGAGTACAATGAGCAGTTCTTC. It translates to CASSQVWGEYNEQFF.